Below, one TCR beta chain is given with its context. The sample holds a few counts of this clonotype. Its antigen is currently not known. Base-call qualities are not available, and no considerably larger clone is one nucleotide away. The junction carries 13 bases between V and J, which are trimmed by 5 bases and 2 bases respectively. Taken from cysteine to phenylalanine, the CDR3 has 14 residues. The DNA shown is the 42-base CDR3, in frame from base 1. The germline V gene (reference sequence) yields DFQATT for CDR1 and SNEGSKA for CDR2. The data derive from a study of blood T cells in healthy people across ages (dated by TCRdb to the mid-2010s). Notes on the research overall: In model experiments, template switching captured about one uniquely barcoded TCR beta cDNA molecule for every two T cells. Two additional independent replicas of 1 million unique cDNA reads from the same blood draw were analyzed for two donors (one aged 18 to 30 and one aged 80 or older). Age-related changes in TCR beta repertoire diversity were measured in the study by deep sequencing normalized with unique cDNA molecular identifiers. The donors were divided into four age groups: young (average around 17 years), middle-aged (about 41), aged (about 60) and long-lived (around 80). To avoid experimental bias, donors of different ages were distributed randomly across sequencing lanes.

Points the paper makes about the study in general: Conclusive comparison of naive and antigen-experienced compartments was prevented by the profiling of bulk unsorted PBMCs. As age increased, observed TCR beta diversity per million T cells dropped in a roughly linear way, and a significant reduction was already evident by age roughly 36. Estimates of total diversity based on one million sequenced T cells were regarded as lower bounds and as underestimates. A strong correlation was found between observed TCR beta diversity and the percentage of naive T cells measured by flow cytometry. Compared with the aged group, the long-lived group had more naive CD4+ T cells, fewer expanded clones and increased TCR diversity, a pattern suggesting age selection. Donor CMV infection status was unknown, potentially confounding age-related changes in expanded clonotypes.

The 35 to 40 donors, aged roughly 6 to 95 years, were systemically healthy Caucasian individuals from Russia. Ten milliliters of peripheral blood were drawn from each donor into EDTA-treated Vacutainer tubes. Ficoll-Paque density-gradient centrifugation was used to isolate PBMCs, with at least 7 million obtained per sample. Trizol reagent was used to extract total RNA from the PBMCs, yielding at least 5.5 micrograms per sample. The percentages of naive CD45RAhigh/CD27high T cells were determined by flow cytometry on a PBMC aliquot from every donor. The library was prepared using 5' RACE. Sequenced on an Illumina HiSeq 2500. A second 7 to 11 cycle PCR used a sample-barcoded 5' primer and a J-beta primer mix. Each TCR beta cDNA molecule received a unique molecular identifier from a template-switch 5' adaptor carrying 12 random nucleotides. At least 2.5 million CDR3-containing paired-end reads were obtained from each sample. All of the RNA was converted into first-strand cDNA using the Mint cDNA synthesis kit, with a TRBC-specific oligonucleotide serving as the primer. All cDNA was treated with uracil-DNA glycosylase and then went through a first 18-cycle PCR with the universal primers M1SS and BC2_uni_R. In the source study's methods: Each sample was normalized by randomly selecting 1 million high-quality reads, each carrying a distinct molecular identifier. Reads with shared molecular identifiers were discarded instead of being binned into consensus sequences. MiTCR, with a Q25 quality threshold and the strictest error-elimination algorithm, was used for CDR3 identification, clonotype clustering and error correction. A nonparametric unseen species model using Euler transformation provided a lower-bound estimate of total TCR beta diversity. In-frame beta chains were kept once TCRdb had trimmed the public reads at Q25 with fastp and called clones with MiXCR. Every CDR3 protein is listed once, alongside the most common genes and DNA of its rows. These V and J calls originate from TCRdb's pipeline instead of the authors' own analysis. The sample yields about 780,000 distinct CDR3 sequences; 46% were counted once. The ten largest clones capture 15% to 20% of the sample.

This TCR derives from an elderly man in good health. Recombination joined TRBV20-1 with TRBJ2-1; the D gene may be TRBD1 or TRBD2, since each aligns over 5 bases. The source material was blood. The nucleotide sequence reads as follows: TGCAGTGCTCCCTTAAGGGACCCCTACAATGAGCAGTTCTTC. Its translation reads: CSAPLRDPYNEQFF.